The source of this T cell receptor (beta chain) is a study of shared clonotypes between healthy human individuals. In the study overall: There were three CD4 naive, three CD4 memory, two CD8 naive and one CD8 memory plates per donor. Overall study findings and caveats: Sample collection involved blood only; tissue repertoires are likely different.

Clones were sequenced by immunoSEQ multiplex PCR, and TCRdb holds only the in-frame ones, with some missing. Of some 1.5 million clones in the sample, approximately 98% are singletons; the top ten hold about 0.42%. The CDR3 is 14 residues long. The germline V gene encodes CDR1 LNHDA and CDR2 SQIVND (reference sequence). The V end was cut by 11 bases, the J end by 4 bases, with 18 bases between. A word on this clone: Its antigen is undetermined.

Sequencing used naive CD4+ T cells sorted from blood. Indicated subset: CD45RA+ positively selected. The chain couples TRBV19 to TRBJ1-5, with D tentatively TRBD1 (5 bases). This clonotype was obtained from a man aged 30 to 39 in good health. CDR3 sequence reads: CAGGSLWVNQPQHF. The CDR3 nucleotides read TGTGCCGGGGGTAGTCTCTGGGTTAATCAGCCCCAGCATTTT.